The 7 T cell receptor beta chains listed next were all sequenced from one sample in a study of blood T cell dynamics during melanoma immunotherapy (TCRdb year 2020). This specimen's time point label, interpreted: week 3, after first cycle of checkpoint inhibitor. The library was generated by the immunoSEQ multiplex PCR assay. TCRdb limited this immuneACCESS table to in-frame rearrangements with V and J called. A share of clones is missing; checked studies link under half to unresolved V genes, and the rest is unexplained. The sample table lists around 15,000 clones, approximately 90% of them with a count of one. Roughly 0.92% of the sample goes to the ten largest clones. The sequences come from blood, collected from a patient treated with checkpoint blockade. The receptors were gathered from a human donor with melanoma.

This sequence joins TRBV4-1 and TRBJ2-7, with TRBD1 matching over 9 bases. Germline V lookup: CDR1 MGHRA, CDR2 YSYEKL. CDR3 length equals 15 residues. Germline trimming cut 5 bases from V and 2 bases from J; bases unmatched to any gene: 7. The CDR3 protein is CASSDSGTGTYEQYF. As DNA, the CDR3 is TGCGCCAGCAGCGACTCCGGGACAGGGACCTACGAGCAGTACTTC.

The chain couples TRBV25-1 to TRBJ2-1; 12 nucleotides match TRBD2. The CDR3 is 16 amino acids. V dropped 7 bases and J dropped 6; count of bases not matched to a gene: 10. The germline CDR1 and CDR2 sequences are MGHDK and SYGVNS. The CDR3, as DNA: TGTGCCAGCATGGGTAGGGGACTAGCGGGCGCCAATGAGCAGTTCTTC. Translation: CASMGRGLAGANEQFF.

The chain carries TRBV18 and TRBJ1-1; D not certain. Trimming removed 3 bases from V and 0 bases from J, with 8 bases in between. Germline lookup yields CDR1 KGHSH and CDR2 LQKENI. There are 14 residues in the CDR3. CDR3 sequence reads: CASSPTTMNTEAFF. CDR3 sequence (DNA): TGTGCCAGCTCACCCACAACCATGAACACTGAAGCTTTCTTT.

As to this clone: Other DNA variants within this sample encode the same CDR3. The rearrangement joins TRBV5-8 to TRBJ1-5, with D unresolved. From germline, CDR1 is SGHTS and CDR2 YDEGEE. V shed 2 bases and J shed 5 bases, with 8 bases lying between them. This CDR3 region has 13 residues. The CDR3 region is CASSLEPYQPQHF. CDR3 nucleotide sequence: TGTGCCAGCAGCTTAGAACCCTATCAGCCCCAGCATTTT.

The DNA of the CDR3 is TGCGCCAGCAGCTGGGACAGGGCTAATTCACCCCTCCACTTT. Protein product: CASSWDRANSPLHF. The chain has TRBV5-1 and TRBJ1-6; TRBD1 aligns across 9 bases. The CDR3 is made up of 14 amino acids. Per the germline V gene, CDR1 is SGHRS and CDR2 is YFSETQ. Trimming took 3 bases from V and 6 from J; bases not matched to a gene: 1. Variable domain in full (rest from reference TRBV5-1 and TRBJ1-6): KAGVTQTPRYLIKTRGQQVTLSCSPISGHRSVSWYQQTPGQGLQFLFEYFSETQRNKGNFPGRFSGRQFSNSRSEMNVSTLELGDSALYLCASSWDRANSPLHFGNGTRLTVT.

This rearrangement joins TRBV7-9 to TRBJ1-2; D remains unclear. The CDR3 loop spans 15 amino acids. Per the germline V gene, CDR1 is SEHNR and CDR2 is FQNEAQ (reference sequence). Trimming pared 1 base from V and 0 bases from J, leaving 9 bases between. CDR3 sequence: CASSLVGSSNYGYTF. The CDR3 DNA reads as TGTGCCAGCAGCTTAGTAGGTTCATCTAACTATGGCTACACCTTC.

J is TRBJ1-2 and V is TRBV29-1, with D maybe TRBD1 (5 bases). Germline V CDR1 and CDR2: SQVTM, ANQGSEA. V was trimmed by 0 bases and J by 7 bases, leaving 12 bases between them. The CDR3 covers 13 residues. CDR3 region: CSVEEPQGSGYTF. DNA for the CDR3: TGCAGCGTTGAAGAACCGCAGGGAAGTGGCTACACCTTC.